This T cell receptor (beta chain) was captured by sequencing in a study of identical twins. There were only healthy Caucasians among the donors. Template switching added a universal primer site; cDNA carried unique molecular identifiers. From the 5' RACE reads, TCRdb called clonotypes with MiXCR, one entry per CDR3 protein. Of hundreds of thousands of distinct CDR3 sequences listed, 12% were seen once; the top ten hold 1.5% to 2%. CDR1 is SQVTM and CDR2 is ANQGSEA in the germline V gene. CDR3 length: 14 amino acids. The V end lost 4 bases, the J end lost 0 bases, and 11 bases lay between the germline ends. The data were also submitted as part of a second study, on yellow fever vaccine responses in identical twins.

This receptor was identified in a woman between 18 and 29 years old in good health. The sample was PBMCs. The chain carries TRBV29-1 and TRBJ2-3; no reliable D call. Written as DNA, the CDR3 is TGCAGCGTTGGTGCGGCAGCTAGCACAGATACGCAGTATTTT. This sequence encodes CSVGAAASTDTQYF.